This T cell receptor (beta chain) stems from a study of identical twins. Study-wide points: Out-of-frame alpha sequences that twins shared showed excess low generation probability. Weaker excess twin sharing was observed in beta out-of-frame sequences.

The V gene end was trimmed by 1 base and the J gene end by 4 bases; junction bases not matched to a gene: 2. The CDR3 is 15 amino acids. CDR1 LNHDA and CDR2 SQIVND come from the germline V gene (reference sequence). Concerning this clonotype: Its antigen is undetermined.

TCRdb reprocessed the 5' RACE reads with MiXCR, giving one entry per CDR3 protein. There are around 680,000 distinct CDR3 sequences in the sample; around 8.6% occur only once, and more than 0.75% lies in the top ten. The data were also submitted as part of a second study, on yellow fever vaccine responses in identical twins.

J is TRBJ2-1 and V is TRBV19; TRBD2 matches 9 bases. The TCR sequence derives from a woman aged 18-30 years in good health. Sequencing was done on a sample of PBMCs. In DNA form, the CDR3 reads TGTGCCAGTAGTATAGGCGGGAGGGTTTACAATGAGCAGTTCTTC. Protein: CASSIGGRVYNEQFF.